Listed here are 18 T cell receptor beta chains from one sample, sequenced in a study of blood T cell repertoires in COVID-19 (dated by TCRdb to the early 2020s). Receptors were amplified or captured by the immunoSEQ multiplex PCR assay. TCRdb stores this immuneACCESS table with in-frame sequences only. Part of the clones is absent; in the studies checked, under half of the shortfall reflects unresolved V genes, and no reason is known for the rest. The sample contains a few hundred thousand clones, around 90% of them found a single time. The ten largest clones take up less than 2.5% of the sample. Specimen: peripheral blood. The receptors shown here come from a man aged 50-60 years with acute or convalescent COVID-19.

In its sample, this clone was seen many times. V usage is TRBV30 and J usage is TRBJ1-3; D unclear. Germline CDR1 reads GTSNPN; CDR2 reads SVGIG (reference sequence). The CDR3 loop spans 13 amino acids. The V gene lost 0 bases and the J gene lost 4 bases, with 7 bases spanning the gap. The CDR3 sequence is CAWSVARGNTIYF. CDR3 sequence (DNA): TGTGCCTGGAGTGTAGCGCGGGGAAACACCATATATTTT.

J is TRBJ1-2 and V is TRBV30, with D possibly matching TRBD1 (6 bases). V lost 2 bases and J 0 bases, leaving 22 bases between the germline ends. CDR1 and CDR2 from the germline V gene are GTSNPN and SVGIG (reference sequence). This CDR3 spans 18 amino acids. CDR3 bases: TGTGCCTGGAGTTCACCGGGACACCGTATGAGAGCTAACTATGGCTACACCTTC. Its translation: CAWSSPGHRMRANYGYTF.

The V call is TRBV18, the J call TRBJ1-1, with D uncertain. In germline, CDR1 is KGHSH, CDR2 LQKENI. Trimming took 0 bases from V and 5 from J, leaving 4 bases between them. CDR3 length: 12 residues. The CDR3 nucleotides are TGTGCCAGCTCACCACCTGTAACTGAAGCTTTCTTT. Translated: CASSPPVTEAFF.

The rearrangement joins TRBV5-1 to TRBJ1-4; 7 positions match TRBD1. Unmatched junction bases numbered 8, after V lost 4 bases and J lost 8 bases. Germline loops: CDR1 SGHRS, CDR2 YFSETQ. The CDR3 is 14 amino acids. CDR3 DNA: TGCGCCAGCAGCCCGGAGGGGGCTGGGGAAAAACTGTTTTTT. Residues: CASSPEGAGEKLFF.

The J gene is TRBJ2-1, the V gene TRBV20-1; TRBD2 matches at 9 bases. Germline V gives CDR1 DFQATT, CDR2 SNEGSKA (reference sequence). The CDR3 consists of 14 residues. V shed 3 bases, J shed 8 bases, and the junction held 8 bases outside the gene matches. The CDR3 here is CSASDGGGADEQFF. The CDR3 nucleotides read TGCAGTGCTAGTGACGGCGGGGGGGCCGATGAGCAGTTCTTC.

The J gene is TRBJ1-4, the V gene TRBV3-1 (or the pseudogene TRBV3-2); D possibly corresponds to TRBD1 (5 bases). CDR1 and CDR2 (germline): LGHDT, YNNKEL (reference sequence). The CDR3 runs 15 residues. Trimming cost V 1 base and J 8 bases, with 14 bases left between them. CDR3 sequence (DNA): TGTGCCAGCAGCCAAGGGGGGGGAGGGAGAGAAAAACTGTTTTTT. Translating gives CASSQGGGGREKLFF.

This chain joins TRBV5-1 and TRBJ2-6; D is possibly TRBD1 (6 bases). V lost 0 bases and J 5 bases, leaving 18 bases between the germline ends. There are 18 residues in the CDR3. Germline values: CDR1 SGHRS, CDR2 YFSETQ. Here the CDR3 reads CASSLGTDFSLWANVLTF. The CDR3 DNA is TGCGCCAGCAGCTTGGGGACAGACTTTTCGCTCTGGGCCAACGTCCTGACTTTC.

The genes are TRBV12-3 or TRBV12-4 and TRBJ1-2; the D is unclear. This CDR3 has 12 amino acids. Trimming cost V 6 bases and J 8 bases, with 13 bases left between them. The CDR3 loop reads CASSPGGGGYTF. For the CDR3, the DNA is TGTGCCAGCAGCCCCGGCGGCGGCGGCTACACCTTC.

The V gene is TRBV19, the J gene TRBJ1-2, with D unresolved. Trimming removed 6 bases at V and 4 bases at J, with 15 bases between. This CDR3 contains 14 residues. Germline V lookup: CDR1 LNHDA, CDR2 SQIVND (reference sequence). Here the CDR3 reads CASSPTLRGYGYTF. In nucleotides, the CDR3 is TGTGCCAGTAGCCCGACGTTGCGCGGCTATGGCTACACCTTC.

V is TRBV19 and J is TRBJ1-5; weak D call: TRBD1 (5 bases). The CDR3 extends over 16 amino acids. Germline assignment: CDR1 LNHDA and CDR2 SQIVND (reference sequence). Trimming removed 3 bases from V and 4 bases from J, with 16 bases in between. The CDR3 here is CASSMWSDIGNQPQHF. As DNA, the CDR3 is TGTGCCAGTAGTATGTGGTCGGACATAGGAAATCAGCCCCAGCATTTT.

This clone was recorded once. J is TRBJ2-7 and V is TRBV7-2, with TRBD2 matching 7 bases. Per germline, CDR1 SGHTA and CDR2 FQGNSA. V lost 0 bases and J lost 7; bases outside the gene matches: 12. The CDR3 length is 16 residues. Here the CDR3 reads CASSLAGGSLFREQYF. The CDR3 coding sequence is TGTGCCAGCAGCTTAGCGGGGGGGTCTCTATTCCGAGAGCAGTACTTC.

Here the CDR3 reads CASRRTDKPYEQYF. The CDR3 DNA reads as TGTGCCAGCAGGAGGACAGACAAACCCTACGAGCAGTACTTC. V and J are TRBV6-5 and TRBJ2-7; maybe TRBD1 (6 bases). This CDR3 comprises 14 residues. The V and J ends lost 6 bases and 2 bases respectively, with 14 bases between them. CDR1 is MNHEY and CDR2 is SVGAGI in the germline V gene.

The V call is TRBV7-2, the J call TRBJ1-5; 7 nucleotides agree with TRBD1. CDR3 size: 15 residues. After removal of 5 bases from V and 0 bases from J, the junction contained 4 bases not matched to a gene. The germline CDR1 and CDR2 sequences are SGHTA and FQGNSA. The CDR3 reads CASSPQGTSNQPQHF. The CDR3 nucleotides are TGTGCCAGCAGCCCACAGGGGACTAGCAATCAGCCCCAGCATTTT.

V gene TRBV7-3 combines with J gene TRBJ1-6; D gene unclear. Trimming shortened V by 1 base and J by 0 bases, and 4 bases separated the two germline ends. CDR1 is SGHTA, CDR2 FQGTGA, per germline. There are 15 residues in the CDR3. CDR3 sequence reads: CASSLRSSYNSPLHF. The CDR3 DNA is TGTGCCAGCAGCTTAAGGAGCTCCTATAATTCACCCCTCCACTTT.

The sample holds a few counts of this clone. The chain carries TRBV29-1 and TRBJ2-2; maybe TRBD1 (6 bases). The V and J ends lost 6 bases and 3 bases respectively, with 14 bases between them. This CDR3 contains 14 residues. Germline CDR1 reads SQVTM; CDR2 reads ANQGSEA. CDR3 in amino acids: CSVGTPTHTGELFF. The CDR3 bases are TGCAGCGTCGGGACACCTACCCACACCGGGGAGCTGTTTTTT.

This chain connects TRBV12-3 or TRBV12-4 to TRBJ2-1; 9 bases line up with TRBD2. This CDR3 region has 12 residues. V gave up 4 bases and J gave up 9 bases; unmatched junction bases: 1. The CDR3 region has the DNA TGTGCCAGCAGTTCAGCGGGGGGTGAGCAGTTCTTC. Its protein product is CASSSAGGEQFF.

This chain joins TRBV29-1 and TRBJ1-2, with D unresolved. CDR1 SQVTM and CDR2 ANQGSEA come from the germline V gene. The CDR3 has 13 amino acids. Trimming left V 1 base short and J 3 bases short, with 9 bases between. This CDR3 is CSVEAGLDYGYTF. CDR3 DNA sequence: TGCAGCGTTGAAGCCGGGTTGGACTATGGCTACACCTTC.

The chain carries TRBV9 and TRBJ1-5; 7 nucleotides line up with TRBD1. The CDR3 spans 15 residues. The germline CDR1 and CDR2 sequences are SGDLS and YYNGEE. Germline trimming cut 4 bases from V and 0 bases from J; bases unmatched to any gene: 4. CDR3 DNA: TGTGCCAGCAGCCCTACAGGGGATAGCAATCAGCCCCAGCATTTT. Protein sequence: CASSPTGDSNQPQHF. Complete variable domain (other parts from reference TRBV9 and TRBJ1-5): DSGVTQTPKHLITATGQRVTLRCSPRSGDLSVYWYQQSLDQGLQFLIQYYNGEERAKGNILERFSAQQFPDLHSELNLSSLELGDSALYFCASSPTGDSNQPQHFGDGTRLSIL.